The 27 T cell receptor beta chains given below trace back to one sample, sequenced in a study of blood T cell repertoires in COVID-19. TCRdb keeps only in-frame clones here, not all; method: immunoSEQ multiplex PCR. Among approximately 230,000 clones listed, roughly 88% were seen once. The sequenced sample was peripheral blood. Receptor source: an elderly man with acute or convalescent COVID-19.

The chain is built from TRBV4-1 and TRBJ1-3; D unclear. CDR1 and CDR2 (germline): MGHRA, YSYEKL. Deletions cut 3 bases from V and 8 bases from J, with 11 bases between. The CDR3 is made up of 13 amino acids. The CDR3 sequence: CASSQFGGDTIYF. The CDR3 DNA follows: TGCGCCAGCAGCCAGTTTGGCGGGGACACCATATATTTT.

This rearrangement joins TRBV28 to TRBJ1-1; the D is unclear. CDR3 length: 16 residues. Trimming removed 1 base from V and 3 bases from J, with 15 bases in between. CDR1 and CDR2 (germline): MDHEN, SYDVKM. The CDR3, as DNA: TGTGCCAGCAGTTTATCCCCGACAAACGTAGACACTGAAGCTTTCTTT. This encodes CASSLSPTNVDTEAFF. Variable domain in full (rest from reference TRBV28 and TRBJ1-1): DVKVTQSSRYLVKRTGEKVFLECVQDMDHENMFWYRQDPGLGLRLIYFSYDVKMKEKGDIPEGYSVSREKKERFSLILESASTNQTSMYLCASSLSPTNVDTEAFFGQGTRLTVV.

CDR3 in amino acids: CASSRGGADGYTF. The CDR3 nucleotides are TGTGCCAGCTCACGGGGGGGGGCAGACGGCTACACCTTC. This rearrangement joins TRBV18 to TRBJ1-2; D possibly corresponds to TRBD1 (6 bases). In germline, CDR1 is KGHSH, CDR2 LQKENI. CDR3 length equals 13 residues. The V end lost 4 bases, the J end lost 8 bases, and 14 bases lay between the germline ends.

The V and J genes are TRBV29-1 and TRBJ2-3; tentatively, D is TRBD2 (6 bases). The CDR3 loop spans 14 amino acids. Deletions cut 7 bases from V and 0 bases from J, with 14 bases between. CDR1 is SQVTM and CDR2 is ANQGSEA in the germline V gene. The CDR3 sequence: CSAGGHSSTDTQYF. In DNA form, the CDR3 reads TGCAGCGCCGGAGGGCACTCTAGCACAGATACGCAGTATTTT.

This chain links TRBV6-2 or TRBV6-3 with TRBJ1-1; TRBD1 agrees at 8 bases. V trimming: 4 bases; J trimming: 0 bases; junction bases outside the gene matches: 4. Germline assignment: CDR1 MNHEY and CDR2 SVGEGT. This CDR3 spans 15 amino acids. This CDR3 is CASSSPGGLNTEAFF. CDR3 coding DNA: TGTGCCAGCAGTTCTCCAGGGGGCTTGAACACTGAAGCTTTCTTT.

DNA for the CDR3: TGTGCCAGTAGTGAGGCCTTGAACACTGAAGCTTTCTTT. Encoded protein: CASSEALNTEAFF. The chain has TRBV19 and TRBJ1-1; D is unresolved. Germline V gives CDR1 LNHDA, CDR2 SQIVND (reference sequence). Trimming stripped 5 bases from V and 0 bases from J, with 7 bases between. CDR3 length: 13 residues.

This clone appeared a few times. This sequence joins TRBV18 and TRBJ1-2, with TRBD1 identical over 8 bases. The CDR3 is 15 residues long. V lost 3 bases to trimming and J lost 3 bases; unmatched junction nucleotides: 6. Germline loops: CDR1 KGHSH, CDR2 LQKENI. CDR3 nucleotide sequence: TGTGCCAGCTCACCCCTGGGGACAGGAGACTATGGCTACACCTTC. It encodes CASSPLGTGDYGYTF.

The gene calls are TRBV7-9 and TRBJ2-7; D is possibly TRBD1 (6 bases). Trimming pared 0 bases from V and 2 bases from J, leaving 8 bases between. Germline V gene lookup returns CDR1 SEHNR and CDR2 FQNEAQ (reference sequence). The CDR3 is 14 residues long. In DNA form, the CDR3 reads TGTGCCAGCAGCTTAGCGGGGGCGACCTACGAGCAGTACTTC. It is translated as CASSLAGATYEQYF.

The CDR3 reads CASSLTIASSPYGYTF. CDR3 nucleotide sequence: TGTGCCAGCAGCTTAACCATAGCCTCTTCGCCCTATGGCTACACCTTC. The V gene is TRBV7-2, the J gene TRBJ1-2; D uncertain. Trimming cost V 2 bases and J 4 bases, with 17 bases left between them. CDR1 and CDR2 (germline): SGHTA, FQGNSA. This CDR3 contains 16 residues. Supplemented by reference TRBV7-2 and TRBJ1-2, the full variable domain reads GAGVSQSPSNKVTEKGKDVELRCDPISGHTALYWYRQSLGQGLEFLIYFQGNSAPDKSGLPSDRFSAERTGGSVSTLTIQRTQQEDSAVYLCASSLTIASSPYGYTFGSGTRLTVV.

CDR3 DNA sequence: TGTGCCACCAGTGATCCACGACTAGCGGACTCCTACAATGAGCAGTTCTTC. It is translated as CATSDPRLADSYNEQFF. The V call is TRBV24-1, the J call TRBJ2-1; 9 nucleotides align to TRBD2. The V segment lost 3 bases and the J segment 0 bases; nucleotides outside the gene matches: 5. Germline-derived CDR1 and CDR2 are KGHDR and SFDVKD. CDR3 length equals 17 residues.

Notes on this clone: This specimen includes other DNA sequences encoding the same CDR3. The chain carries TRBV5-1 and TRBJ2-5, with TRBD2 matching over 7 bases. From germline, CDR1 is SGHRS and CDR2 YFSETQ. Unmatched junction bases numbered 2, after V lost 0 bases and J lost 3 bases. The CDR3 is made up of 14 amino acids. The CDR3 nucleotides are TGCGCCAGCAGCTTGGGGGGAGGGGAAGAGACCCAGTACTTC. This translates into CASSLGGGEETQYF. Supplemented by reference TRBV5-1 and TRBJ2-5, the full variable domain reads KAGVTQTPRYLIKTRGQQVTLSCSPISGHRSVSWYQQTPGQGLQFLFEYFSETQRNKGNFPGRFSGRQFSNSRSEMNVSTLELGDSALYLCASSLGGGEETQYFGPGTRLLVL.

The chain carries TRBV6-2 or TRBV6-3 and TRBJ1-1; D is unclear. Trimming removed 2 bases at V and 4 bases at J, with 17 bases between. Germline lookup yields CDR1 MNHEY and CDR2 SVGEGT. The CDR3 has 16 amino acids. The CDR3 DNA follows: TGTGCCAGCAGTTACCTTTTGGCCTCAGGCAGCACTGAAGCTTTCTTT. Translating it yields CASSYLLASGSTEAFF.

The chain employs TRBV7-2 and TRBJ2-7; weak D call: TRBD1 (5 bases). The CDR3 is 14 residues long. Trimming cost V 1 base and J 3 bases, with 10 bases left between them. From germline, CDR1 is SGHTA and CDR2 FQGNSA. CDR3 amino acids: CASSLERGNYEQYF. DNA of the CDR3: TGTGCCAGCAGCTTAGAAAGGGGCAACTACGAGCAGTACTTC. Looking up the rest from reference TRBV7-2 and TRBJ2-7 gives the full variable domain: GAGVSQSPSNKVTEKGKDVELRCDPISGHTALYWYRQSLGQGLEFLIYFQGNSAPDKSGLPSDRFSAERTGGSVSTLTIQRTQQEDSAVYLCASSLERGNYEQYFGPGTRLTVT.

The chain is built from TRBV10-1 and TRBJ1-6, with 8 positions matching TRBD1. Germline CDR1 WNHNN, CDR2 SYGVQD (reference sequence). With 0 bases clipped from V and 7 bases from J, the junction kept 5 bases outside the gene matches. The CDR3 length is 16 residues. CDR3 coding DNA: TGCGCCAGCAGTGAGTCGGGGACAGGAAGGAATTCACCCCTCCACTTT. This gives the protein CASSESGTGRNSPLHF.

CDR3 in amino acids: CASSLGQPVNYGYTF. The DNA of the CDR3 is TGTGCCAGCAGCCTGGGACAGCCCGTTAACTATGGCTACACCTTC. This chain uses TRBV7-2 with TRBJ1-2; TRBD1 matches at 7 bases. V shed 5 bases, J shed 1 base, and the junction held 7 bases outside the gene matches. CDR1 SGHTA and CDR2 FQGNSA come from the germline V gene. The CDR3 runs to 15 residues. The complete variable domain, with remaining parts taken from reference TRBV7-2 and TRBJ1-2, reads GAGVSQSPSNKVTEKGKDVELRCDPISGHTALYWYRQSLGQGLEFLIYFQGNSAPDKSGLPSDRFSAERTGGSVSTLTIQRTQQEDSAVYLCASSLGQPVNYGYTFGSGTRLTVV.

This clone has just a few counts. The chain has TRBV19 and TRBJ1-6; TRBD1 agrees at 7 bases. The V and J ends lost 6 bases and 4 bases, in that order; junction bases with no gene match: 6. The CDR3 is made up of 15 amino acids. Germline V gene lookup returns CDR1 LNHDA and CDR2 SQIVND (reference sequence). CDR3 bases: TGTGCCAGTAGCCCTGACAGGGCTTATAATTCACCCCTCCACTTT. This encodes CASSPDRAYNSPLHF.

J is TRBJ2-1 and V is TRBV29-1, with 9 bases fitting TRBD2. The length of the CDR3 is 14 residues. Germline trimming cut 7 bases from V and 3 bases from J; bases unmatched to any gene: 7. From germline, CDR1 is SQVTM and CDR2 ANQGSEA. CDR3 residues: CSGEVSGGYNEQFF. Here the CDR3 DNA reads TGCAGCGGGGAGGTTAGCGGGGGCTACAATGAGCAGTTCTTC.

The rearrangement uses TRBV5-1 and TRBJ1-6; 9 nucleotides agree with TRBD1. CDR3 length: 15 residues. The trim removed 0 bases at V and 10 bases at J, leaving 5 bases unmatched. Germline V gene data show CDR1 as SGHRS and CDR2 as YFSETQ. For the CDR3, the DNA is TGCGCCAGCAGCTTGGGACAGGGGGGGGTGTCACCCCTCCACTTT. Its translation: CASSLGQGGVSPLHF.

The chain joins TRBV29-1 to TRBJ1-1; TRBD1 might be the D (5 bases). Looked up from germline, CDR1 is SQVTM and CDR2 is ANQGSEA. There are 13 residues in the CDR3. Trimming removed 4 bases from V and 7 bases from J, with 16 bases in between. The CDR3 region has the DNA TGCAGCGTTGCACTCAGGGAATGGGGTGAAGCTTTCTTT. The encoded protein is CSVALREWGEAFF.

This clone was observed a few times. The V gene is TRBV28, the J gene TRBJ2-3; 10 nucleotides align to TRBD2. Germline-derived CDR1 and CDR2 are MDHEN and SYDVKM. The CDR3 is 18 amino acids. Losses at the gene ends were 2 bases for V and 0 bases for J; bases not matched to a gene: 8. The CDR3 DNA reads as TGTGCCAGCAGTTTAAAAACTAGCGGGAACCCGAGCACAGATACGCAGTATTTT. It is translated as CASSLKTSGNPSTDTQYF.

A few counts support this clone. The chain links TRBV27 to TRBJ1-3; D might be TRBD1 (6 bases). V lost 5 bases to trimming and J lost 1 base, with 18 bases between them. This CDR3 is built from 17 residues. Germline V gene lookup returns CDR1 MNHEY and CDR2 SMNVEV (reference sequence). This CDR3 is CASSMTTPGTSGNTIYF. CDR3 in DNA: TGTGCCAGCAGTATGACTACCCCCGGGACATCTGGAAACACCATATATTTT.

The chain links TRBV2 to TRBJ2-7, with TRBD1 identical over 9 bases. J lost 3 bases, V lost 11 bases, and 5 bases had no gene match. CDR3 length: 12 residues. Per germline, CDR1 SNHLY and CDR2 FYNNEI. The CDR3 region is CAGTTGGYEQYF. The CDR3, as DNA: TGTGCCGGGACGACAGGGGGCTACGAGCAGTACTTC. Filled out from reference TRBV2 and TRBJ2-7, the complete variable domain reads EPEVTQTPSHQVTQMGQEVILRCVPISNHLYFYWYRQILGQKVEFLVSFYNNEISEKSEIFDDQFSVERPDGSNFTLKIRSTKLEDSAMYFCAGTTGGYEQYFGPGTRLTVT.

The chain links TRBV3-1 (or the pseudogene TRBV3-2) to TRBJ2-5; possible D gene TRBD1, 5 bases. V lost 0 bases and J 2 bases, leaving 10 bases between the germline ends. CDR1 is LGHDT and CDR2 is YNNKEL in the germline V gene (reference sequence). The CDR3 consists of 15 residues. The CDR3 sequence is CASSQEWGRQETQYF. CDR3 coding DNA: TGTGCCAGCAGCCAAGAATGGGGCCGACAAGAGACCCAGTACTTC.

CDR3 protein: CASSFGGSGGAFNNEQFF. The CDR3 DNA is TGCGCCAGCAGCTTCGGAGGTAGCGGGGGGGCCTTTAACAATGAGCAGTTCTTC. The chain links TRBV5-1 to TRBJ2-1, with 11 nucleotides matching TRBD2. The CDR3 sequence is 18 residues long. Trimming took 2 bases from V and 5 from J; bases not matched to a gene: 12. CDR1 is SGHRS and CDR2 is YFSETQ in the germline V gene.

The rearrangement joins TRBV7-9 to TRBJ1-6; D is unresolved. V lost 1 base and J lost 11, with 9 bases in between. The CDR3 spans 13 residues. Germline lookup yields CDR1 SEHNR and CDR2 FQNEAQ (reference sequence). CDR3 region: CASSLVGVAPLHF. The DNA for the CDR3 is TGTGCCAGCAGCTTAGTCGGAGTGGCACCCCTCCACTTT. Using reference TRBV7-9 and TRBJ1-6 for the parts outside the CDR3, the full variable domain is DTGVSQNPRHKITKRGQNVTFRCDPISEHNRLYWYRQTLGQGPEFLTYFQNEAQLEKSRLLSDRFSAERPKGSFSTLEIQRTEQGDSAMYLCASSLVGVAPLHFGNGTRLTVT.

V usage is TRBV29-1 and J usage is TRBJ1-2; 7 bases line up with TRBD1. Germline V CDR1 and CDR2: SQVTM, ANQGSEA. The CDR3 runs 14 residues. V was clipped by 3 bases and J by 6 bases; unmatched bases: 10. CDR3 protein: CSVETGQLIDGYTF. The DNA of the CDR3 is TGCAGCGTTGAGACGGGACAGTTAATCGATGGCTACACCTTC.

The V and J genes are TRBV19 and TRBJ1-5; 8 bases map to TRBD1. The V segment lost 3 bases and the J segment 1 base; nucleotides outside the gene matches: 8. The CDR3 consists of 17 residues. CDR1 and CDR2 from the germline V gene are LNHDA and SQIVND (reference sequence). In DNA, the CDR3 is TGTGCCAGTAGTATGATGGGCAGGGGGCCGAGCAATCAGCCCCAGCATTTT. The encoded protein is CASSMMGRGPSNQPQHF. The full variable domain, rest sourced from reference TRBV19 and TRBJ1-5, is DGGITQSPKYLFRKEGQNVTLSCEQNLNHDAMYWYRQDPGQGLRLIYYSQIVNDFQKGDIAEGYSVSREKKESFPLTVTSAQKNPTAFYLCASSMMGRGPSNQPQHFGDGTRLSIL.